The 4 T cell receptor beta chains presented below share a single source sample, sequenced in a study of T-cell memory formation after mild COVID-19. TCRdb reanalysed the 5' RACE reads using MiXCR and keeps one entry per CDR3 protein. The sample has some 260,000 distinct CDR3 sequences; about 17% are singletons. The specimen was PBMCs or a T cell subset sorted from them (not recorded which). These TCRs come from a man younger than 35 who had mild COVID-19 (a few samples of this study predate the infection). Cell type and time point are not known.

This clonotype occurred a few times. The V gene is TRBV5-6, the J gene TRBJ2-2; D gene unclear. Germline CDR1 SGHDT, CDR2 YYEEEE. The CDR3 contains 16 residues. Trimming took off 2 bases at V and 0 bases at J, with 11 bases between the two ends. The CDR3 DNA is TGTGCCAGCAGCTTAGGTGTCAACTCGAACACCGGGGAGCTGTTTTTT. It encodes CASSLGVNSNTGELFF.

This clonotype was counted a few times. The genes are TRBV12-3 or TRBV12-4 and TRBJ2-4; TRBD2 agrees at 10 bases. The V segment lost 6 bases and the J segment 1 base; nucleotides outside the gene matches: 9. This CDR3 has 17 amino acids. CDR3 nucleotides: TGTGCCAGCAGCTTCTGGAGGGGACTAGCGGCCAAAAACATTCAGTACTTC. It is translated as CASSFWRGLAAKNIQYF.

The CDR3: CATSERGAYNEQFF. In DNA, the CDR3 is TGTGCCACCAGTGAGCGGGGAGCCTACAATGAGCAGTTCTTC. The chain links TRBV24-1 to TRBJ2-1; a possible D gene is TRBD2 (6 bases). The CDR3 length is 14 residues. In germline, CDR1 is KGHDR, CDR2 SFDVKD. The V end lost 4 bases, the J end lost 2 bases, and 8 bases lay between the germline ends.

The genes are TRBV20-1 and TRBJ1-4; no firm D call. This CDR3 has 12 amino acids. Germline-derived CDR1 and CDR2 are DFQATT and SNEGSKA (reference sequence). Trimming shortened V by 4 bases and J by 8 bases, and 11 bases separated the two germline ends. CDR3 in amino acids: CSANTAGEKLFF. The CDR3 DNA reads TGCAGTGCTAATACGGCCGGGGAAAAACTGTTTTTT.